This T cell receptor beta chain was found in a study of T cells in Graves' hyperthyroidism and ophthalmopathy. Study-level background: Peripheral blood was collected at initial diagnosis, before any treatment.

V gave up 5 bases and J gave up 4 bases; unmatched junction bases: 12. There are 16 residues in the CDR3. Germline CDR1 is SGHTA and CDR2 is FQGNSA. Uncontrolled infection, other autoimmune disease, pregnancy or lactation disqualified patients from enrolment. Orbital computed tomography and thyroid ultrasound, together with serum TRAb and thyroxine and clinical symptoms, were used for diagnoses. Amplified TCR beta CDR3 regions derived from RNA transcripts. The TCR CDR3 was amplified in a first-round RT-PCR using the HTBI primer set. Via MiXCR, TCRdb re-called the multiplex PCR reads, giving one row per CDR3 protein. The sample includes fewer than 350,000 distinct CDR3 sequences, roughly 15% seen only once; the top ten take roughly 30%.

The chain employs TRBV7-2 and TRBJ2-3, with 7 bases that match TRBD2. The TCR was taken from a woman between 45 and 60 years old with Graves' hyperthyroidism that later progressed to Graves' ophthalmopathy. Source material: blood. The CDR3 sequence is CASSPLWNAGADTQYF. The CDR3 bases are TGTGCCAGCAGCCCCCTTTGGAACGCGGGAGCAGATACGCAGTATTTT.